These 2 T cell receptor beta chains were all obtained from the same sample, sequenced in a study of Graves' ophthalmopathy and Graves' hyperthyroidism. As the template, RNA transcripts were used to amplify TCR beta CDR3 regions. RT-PCR was first run with HTBI primers, then multiplex PCR in a second round. TCRdb analysed the multiplex PCR reads with MiXCR anew, one entry per CDR3 protein. Here the sample spans hundreds of thousands of distinct CDR3 sequences, 40% being singletons. Sequenced: peripheral blood. These receptors all come from an adult man with Graves' ophthalmopathy.

Comment on this clonotype: Because the CDR3 is missing its conserved closing phenylalanine or tryptophan, this is likely a read error. This chain links TRBV27 with TRBJ2-7; tentatively, D is TRBD1 (5 bases). Looked up from germline, CDR1 is MNHEY and CDR2 is SMNVEV (reference sequence). The CDR3 is made up of 16 amino acids. The V end lost 3 bases, the J end lost 1 base, and 16 bases lay between the germline ends. Here the CDR3 DNA reads TGTGCCAGCAGTTTTTTGGTGGGAAGGGGATCCTACGAGCAGTACTGC. This gives the protein CASSFLVGRGSYEQYC.

The chain combines TRBV25-1 with TRBJ1-5; no clear D gene. CDR3 size: 12 residues. V shed 5 bases and J shed 6 bases, with 8 bases lying between them. Germline V lookup: CDR1 MGHDK, CDR2 SYGVNS. The CDR3 region has the DNA TGTGCCAGCAGTTTACGTCCTCAGCCCCAGCATTTT. This gives the protein CASSLRPQPQHF.